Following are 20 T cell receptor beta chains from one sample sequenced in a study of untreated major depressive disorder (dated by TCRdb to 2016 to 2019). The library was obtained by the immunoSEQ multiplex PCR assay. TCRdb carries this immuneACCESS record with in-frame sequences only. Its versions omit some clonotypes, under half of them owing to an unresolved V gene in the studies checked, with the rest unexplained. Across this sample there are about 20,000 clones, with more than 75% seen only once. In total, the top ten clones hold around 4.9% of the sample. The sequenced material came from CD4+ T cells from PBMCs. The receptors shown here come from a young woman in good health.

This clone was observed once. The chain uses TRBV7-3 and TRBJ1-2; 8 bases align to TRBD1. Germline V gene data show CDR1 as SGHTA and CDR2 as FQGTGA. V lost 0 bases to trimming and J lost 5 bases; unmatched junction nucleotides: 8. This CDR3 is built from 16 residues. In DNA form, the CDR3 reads TGTGCCAGCAGCTTAACCGCCAGGACAGGGCTTTATGGCTACACCTTC. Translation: CASSLTARTGLYGYTF.

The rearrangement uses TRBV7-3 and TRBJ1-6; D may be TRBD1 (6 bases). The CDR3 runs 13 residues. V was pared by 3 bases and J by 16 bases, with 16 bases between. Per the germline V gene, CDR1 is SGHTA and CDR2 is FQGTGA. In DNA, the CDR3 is TGTGCCAGCAGCTTGCAGCCCCGGGACACTCTCCACTTT. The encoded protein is CASSLQPRDTLHF.

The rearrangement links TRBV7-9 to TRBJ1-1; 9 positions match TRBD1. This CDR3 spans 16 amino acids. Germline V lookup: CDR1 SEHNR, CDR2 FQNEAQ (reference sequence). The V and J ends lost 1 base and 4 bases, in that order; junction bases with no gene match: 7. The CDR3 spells CASSLGTGTGTTEAFF. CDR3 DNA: TGTGCCAGCAGCTTAGGTACCGGGACAGGGACCACTGAAGCTTTCTTT.

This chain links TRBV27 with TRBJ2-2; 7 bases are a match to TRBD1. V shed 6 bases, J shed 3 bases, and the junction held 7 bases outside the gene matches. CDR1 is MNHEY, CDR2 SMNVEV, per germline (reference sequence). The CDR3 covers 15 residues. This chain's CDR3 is CASSHNRGYTGELFF. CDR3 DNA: TGTGCCAGCAGCCACAACAGGGGATACACCGGGGAGCTGTTTTTT.

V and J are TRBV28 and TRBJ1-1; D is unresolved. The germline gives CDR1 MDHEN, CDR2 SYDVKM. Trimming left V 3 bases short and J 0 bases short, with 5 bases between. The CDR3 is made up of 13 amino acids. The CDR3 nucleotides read TGTGCCAGCAGTTTTGAAATGAACACTGAAGCTTTCTTT. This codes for CASSFEMNTEAFF.

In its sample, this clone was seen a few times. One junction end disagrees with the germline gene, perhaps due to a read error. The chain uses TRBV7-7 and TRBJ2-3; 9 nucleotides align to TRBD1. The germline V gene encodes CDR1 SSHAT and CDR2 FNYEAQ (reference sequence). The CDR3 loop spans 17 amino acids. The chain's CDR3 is CASSLGQGITSTDTQYF. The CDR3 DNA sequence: TGTGCTAGCAGCTTAGGACAGGGGATAACTAGCACAGATACGCAGTATTTT.

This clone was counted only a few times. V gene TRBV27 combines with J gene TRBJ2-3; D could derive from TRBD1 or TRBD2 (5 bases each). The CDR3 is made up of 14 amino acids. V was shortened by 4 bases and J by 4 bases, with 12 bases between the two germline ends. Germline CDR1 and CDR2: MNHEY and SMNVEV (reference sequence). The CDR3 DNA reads TGTGCCAGCAGTTGGGCAGGGACCCCAGATACGCAGTATTTT. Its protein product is CASSWAGTPDTQYF.

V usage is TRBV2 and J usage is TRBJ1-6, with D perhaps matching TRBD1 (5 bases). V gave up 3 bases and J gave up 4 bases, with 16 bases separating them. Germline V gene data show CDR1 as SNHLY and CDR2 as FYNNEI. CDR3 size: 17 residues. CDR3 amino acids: CASSEPGSTVYNSPLHF. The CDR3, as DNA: TGTGCCAGCAGTGAGCCGGGGTCGACAGTTTATAATTCACCCCTCCACTTT. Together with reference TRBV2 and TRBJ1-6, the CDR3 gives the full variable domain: EPEVTQTPSHQVTQMGQEVILRCVPISNHLYFYWYRQILGQKVEFLVSFYNNEISEKSEIFDDQFSVERPDGSNFTLKIRSTKLEDSAMYFCASSEPGSTVYNSPLHFGNGTRLTVT.

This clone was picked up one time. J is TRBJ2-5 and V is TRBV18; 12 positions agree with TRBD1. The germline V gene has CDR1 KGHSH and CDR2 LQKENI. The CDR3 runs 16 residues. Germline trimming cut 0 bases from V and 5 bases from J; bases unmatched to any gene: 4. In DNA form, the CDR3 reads TGTGCCAGCTCACCACCGGGGACAGGGGGCTGGGAGACCCAGTACTTC. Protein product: CASSPPGTGGWETQYF.

In DNA, the CDR3 is TGTGCCAGCAGCCAAGCTGGAGGGGTTACGCAGTATTTT. This gives the protein CASSQAGGVTQYF. This chain joins TRBV14 and TRBJ2-3; a weak D match, TRBD2 (6 bases). CDR1 is SGHDN and CDR2 is FVKESK in the germline V gene. The CDR3 extends over 13 amino acids. V lost 1 base, J lost 8 bases, and 10 bases lay in between. Full variable domain (missing parts from reference TRBV14 and TRBJ2-3): EAGVTQFPSHSVIEKGQTVTLRCDPISGHDNLYWYRRVMGKEIKFLLHFVKESKQDESGMPNNRFLAERTGGTYSTLKVQPAELEDSGVYFCASSQAGGVTQYFGPGTRLTVL.

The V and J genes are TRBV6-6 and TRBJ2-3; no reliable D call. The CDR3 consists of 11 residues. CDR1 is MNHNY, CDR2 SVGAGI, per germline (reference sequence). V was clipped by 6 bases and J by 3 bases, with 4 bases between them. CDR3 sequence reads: CASSLTDTQYF. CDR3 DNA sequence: TGTGCCAGCAGCTTAACAGATACGCAGTATTTT.

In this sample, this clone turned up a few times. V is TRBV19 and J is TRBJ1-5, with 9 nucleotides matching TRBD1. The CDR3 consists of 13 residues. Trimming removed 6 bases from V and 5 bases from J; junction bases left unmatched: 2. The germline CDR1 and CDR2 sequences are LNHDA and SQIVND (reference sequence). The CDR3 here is CASRGQGDQPQHF. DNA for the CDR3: TGTGCCAGTAGGGGACAGGGCGATCAGCCCCAGCATTTT.

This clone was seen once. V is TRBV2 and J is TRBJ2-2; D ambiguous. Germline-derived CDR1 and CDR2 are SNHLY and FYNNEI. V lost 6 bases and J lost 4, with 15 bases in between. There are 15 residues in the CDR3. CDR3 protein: CASRTGPLLTGELFF. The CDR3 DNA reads TGTGCCAGCAGAACCGGGCCTCTTCTCACCGGGGAGCTGTTTTTT.

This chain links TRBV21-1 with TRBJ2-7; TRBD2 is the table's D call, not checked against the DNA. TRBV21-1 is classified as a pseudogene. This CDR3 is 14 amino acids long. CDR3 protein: CAPDGIGGTYEQYF. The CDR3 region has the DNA TGTGCCCCCGACGGGATCGGGGGTACCTACGAGCAGTACTTC.

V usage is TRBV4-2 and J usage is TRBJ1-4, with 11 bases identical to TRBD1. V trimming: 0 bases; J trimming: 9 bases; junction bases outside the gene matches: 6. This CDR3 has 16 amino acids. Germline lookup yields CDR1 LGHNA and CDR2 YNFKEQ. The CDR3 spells CASSQETGTGGKKLFF. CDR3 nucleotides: TGTGCCAGCAGCCAAGAGACCGGGACAGGGGGGAAAAAACTGTTTTTT.

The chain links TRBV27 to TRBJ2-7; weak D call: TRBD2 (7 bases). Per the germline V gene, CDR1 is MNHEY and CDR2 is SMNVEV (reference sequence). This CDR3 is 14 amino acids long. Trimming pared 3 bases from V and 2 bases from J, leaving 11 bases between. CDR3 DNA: TGTGCCAGCAGTTTCCGGGGGGCAGCCTACGAGCAGTACTTC. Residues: CASSFRGAAYEQYF.

CDR3 bases: TGTGCCAGCTGCCTATACAGCTCCTACAATGAGCAGTTCTTC. Translated: CASCLYSSYNEQFF. V usage is TRBV5-4 and J usage is TRBJ2-1; D uncertain. V lost 7 bases and J lost 0, with 11 bases in between. This CDR3 has 14 amino acids. Per the germline V gene, CDR1 is SGHNT and CDR2 is YYREEE (reference sequence).

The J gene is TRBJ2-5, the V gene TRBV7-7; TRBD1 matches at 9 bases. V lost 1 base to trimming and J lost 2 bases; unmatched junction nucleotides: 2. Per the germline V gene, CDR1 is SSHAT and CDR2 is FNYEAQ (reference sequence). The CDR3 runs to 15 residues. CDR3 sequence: CASSLVGTGQETQYF. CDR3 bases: TGTGCCAGCAGCTTAGTGGGGACAGGGCAAGAGACCCAGTACTTC. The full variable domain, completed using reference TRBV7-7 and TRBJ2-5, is GAGVSQSPRYKVTKRGQDVTLRCDPISSHATLYWYQQALGQGPEFLTYFNYEAQPDKSGLPSDRFSAERPEGSISTLTIQRTEQRDSAMYRCASSLVGTGQETQYFGPGTRLLVL.

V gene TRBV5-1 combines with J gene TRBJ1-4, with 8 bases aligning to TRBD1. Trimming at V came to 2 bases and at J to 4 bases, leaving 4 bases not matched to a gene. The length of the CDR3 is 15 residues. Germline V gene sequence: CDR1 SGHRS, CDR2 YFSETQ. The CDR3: CASSFQGAVNEKLFF. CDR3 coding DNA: TGCGCCAGCAGCTTCCAGGGGGCGGTTAATGAAAAACTGTTTTTT.

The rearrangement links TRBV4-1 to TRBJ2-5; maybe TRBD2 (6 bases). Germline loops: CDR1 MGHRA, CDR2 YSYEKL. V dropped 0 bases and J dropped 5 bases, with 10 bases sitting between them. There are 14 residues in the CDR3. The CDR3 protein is CASSQEAGFETQYF. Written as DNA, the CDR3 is TGCGCCAGCAGCCAAGAGGCGGGGTTCGAGACCCAGTACTTC.